These T cell receptor beta chains were read from a single sample in a study of cytomegalovirus exposure and HLA in healthy donors. Repertoires were generated with immunoSEQ multiplex PCR, while TCRdb's copy carries only in-frame clones and drops some. Counted here are some 120,000 clones, about 88% occurring once; the ten biggest clones make up around 1.5%. Sequenced material: PBMCs. The receptors stem from a man aged 30-40 years in good health and CMV-seronegative. Each CDR3 is given with its conserved first and last residue. Each record gives: D gene, V gene, clone size, J gene, CDR3 DNA, CDR3 protein. A D gene is named only where the DNA matches it firmly. Clone size is stated in some rows and not others, as once, few, many or a class when expanded.

.	TRBV5-4	.	TRBJ2-5	TGTGCCAGCAGCCCCGGACAGCCTCAAGAGACCCAGTACTTC	CASSPGQPQETQYF
TRBD2	TRBV6-1	.	TRBJ2-1	TGTGCCTTCCCGGGGCGGGAGCGGAGTAATGAGCAGTTCTTC	CAFPGRERSNEQFF
.	TRBV5-6	.	TRBJ1-5	TGTGCCAGCAGCTTGGGGCACGAGGGAAAAGGACAGCCCCAGCATTTT	CASSLGHEGKGQPQHF
TRBD2	TRBV10-1	.	TRBJ2-3	TGCGCCAGCAGTGATGGTAGCGGGAGGCCCACAGATACGCAGTATTTT	CASSDGSGRPTDTQYF
TRBD1	TRBV25-1	.	TRBJ2-2	TGTGCCAGCAGGTCCGGACAGGGAAGCACCGGGGAGCTGTTTTTT	CASRSGQGSTGELFF
TRBD2	TRBV7-3	.	TRBJ2-5	TGTGCCAGCAGCTTACGGGCCCAGAGCCTAGCGGGAGCCTCCGAGACCCAGTACTTC	CASSLRAQSLAGASETQYF
.	TRBV6-5	.	TRBJ2-1	TGTGCCAGCAGCCCCGTGGACCCGAGGGCTGAGCAGTTCTTC	CASSPVDPRAEQFF
.	TRBV7-9	.	TRBJ2-7	TGTGCCAGCAGCTTACCGGCGCGGCCCTACGAGCAGTACTTC	CASSLPARPYEQYF
TRBD1	TRBV6-6	.	TRBJ1-1	TGTGCCAGCAGTGACAGGGGGCTAAACACTGAAGCTTTCTTT	CASSDRGLNTEAFF
TRBD1	TRBV23-1	.	TRBJ1-5	TGCGCCAGCAGTCATCCTACAGGGGCCTATAGCAATCAGCCCCAGCATTTT	CASSHPTGAYSNQPQHF
TRBD2	TRBV27	.	TRBJ2-2	TGTGCCAGCAGTTTACTAGCGGGAGTGGTAACCGGGGAGCTGTTTTTT	CASSLLAGVVTGELFF
.	TRBV29-1	.	TRBJ1-4	TGCAGCGCCCGAGGAGGGGCCGGCGAAAAACTGTTTTTT	CSARGGAGEKLFF
TRBD1	TRBV7-2	.	TRBJ1-5	TGTGCCAGCAGACCGGACAGGAGCAATCAGCCCCAGCATTTT	CASRPDRSNQPQHF
.	TRBV5-1	.	TRBJ2-2	TGCGCCAGCAGCTTGAATCCGGGGACCGGGGAGCTGTTTTTT	CASSLNPGTGELFF
.	TRBV25-1	once	TRBJ1-3	TGTGCCAGCAGTGAATTCTCACAGGGCTCTGGAAACACCATATATTTT	CASSEFSQGSGNTIYF
.	TRBV25-1	.	TRBJ2-3	TGTGCCAGCAGTTCCCCGTTCTCTAGCACAGATACGCAGTATTTT	CASSSPFSSTDTQYF
.	TRBV5-1	once	TRBJ2-3	TGCGCCAGCAGCGGAAGGACGGGATCCACAGATACGCAGTATTTT	CASSGRTGSTDTQYF
TRBD1	TRBV7-8	.	TRBJ2-7	TGTGCCAGCAGCTTAACGACAGGGGGATCCTACGAGCAGTACTTC	CASSLTTGGSYEQYF
.	TRBV6-5	once	TRBJ2-2	TGTGCCAGCAGTCTACTCAGACAGGACGCGCTGTTTTTT	CASSLLRQDALFF
TRBD2	TRBV4-1	once	TRBJ2-5	TGCGCCAGCAGCCAAGAGGTCTCTAGCGGGAGAGAATCTGAGACCCAGTACTTC	CASSQEVSSGRESETQYF
.	TRBV6-1	once	TRBJ1-2	TGTGCCAGCAGTGAGAGGCCCGACTATGGCTACACCTTC	CASSERPDYGYTF
.	TRBV21-1	medium-sized	TRBJ2-3	TGTGCCAGCAGCAAAGTGGGACTAACTAGCACAGATACGCAGTATTTT	CASSKVGLTSTDTQYF
.	TRBV28	.	TRBJ2-4	TGTGCCAGCAGCATAACAGGCCTCGGAGCCAAAAACATTCAGTACTTC	CASSITGLGAKNIQYF
.	TRBV5-1	.	TRBJ1-3	TGCGCCAGCAGCTTGGACGGGGGAGCCTCTGGAAACACCATATATTTT	CASSLDGGASGNTIYF
TRBD1	TRBV10-1	.	TRBJ1-3	TGCGCCAGCAGTGAGTTTGAAGGGGGCAAGGAAAACACCATATATTTT	CASSEFEGGKENTIYF
TRBD2	TRBV12-5	.	TRBJ2-4	TGTGCTAGTGGACCCCAGCGGGAGTTGAACATTCAGTACTTC	CASGPQRELNIQYF
.	TRBV18	few	TRBJ1-1	TGTGCCAGCTCACCCCCCGGGGGTCGGAACACTGAAGCTTTCTTT	CASSPPGGRNTEAFF
TRBD1	TRBV23-1	.	TRBJ2-5	TGCGCCATCAAATTCGAGGGGGCCATGAGCCAAGAGACCCAGTACTTC	CAIKFEGAMSQETQYF
.	TRBV29-1	.	TRBJ2-3	TGCAGCGTTGAGGAGCTGGAGCGGAGCACAGATACGCAGTATTTT	CSVEELERSTDTQYF
TRBD2	TRBV4-3	.	TRBJ2-3	TGCGCCAGCAGCCAAGGGACGCGGGAGATAGATACGCAGTATTTT	CASSQGTREIDTQYF
.	TRBV11-3	.	TRBJ1-2	TGTGCCAGCAGCTCCGGGACACCTAACTATGGCTACACCTTC	CASSSGTPNYGYTF
.	TRBV6-6	.	TRBJ1-4	TGTGCCAGCAGTTTTGAGGCAGGGCGAGGAGAAAAACTGTTTTTT	CASSFEAGRGEKLFF
TRBD1	TRBV7-9	.	TRBJ1-4	TGTGCCAGCAGCCATGATCTCCCCCCCGGGACAGTTTTT	CASSHDLPPGTVF
TRBD2	TRBV6-1	.	TRBJ2-7	TGTGCCAGCAGTGAATGGGGGACTAGCGGGAGTTACGAGCAGTACTTC	CASSEWGTSGSYEQYF
.	TRBV18	.	TRBJ1-3	TGTGCCAGCTCACCATCACGCAGCTCTGGAAACACCATATATTTT	CASSPSRSSGNTIYF
.	TRBV7-2	.	TRBJ2-7	TGTGCCAGCAGTTTCGACAAAGTATACGAGCAGTACTTC	CASSFDKVYEQYF
TRBD1	TRBV5-6	.	TRBJ1-2	TGTGCCAGCAGCTCGACAGGGGTCTCTGACTATGGCTACACCTTC	CASSSTGVSDYGYTF
.	TRBV2	.	TRBJ1-1	TGTGCCAGCACAGAATTAGGGGGTGGGAACACTGAAGCTTTCTTT	CASTELGGGNTEAFF
TRBD2	TRBV5-1	.	TRBJ2-5	TGCGCCAGCAGCACAAGAGCGGGAGGGCAAGAGACCCAGTACTTC	CASSTRAGGQETQYF
.	TRBV7-9	.	TRBJ2-7	TGTGCCAGCAGCTTATTCCCTGGGACACGCAGCTCCTACGAGCAGTACTTC	CASSLFPGTRSSYEQYF
TRBD1	TRBV19	.	TRBJ1-5	TGTGCCAGCGAGACAGGGGGCCCCAGTCAGCCCCAGCATTTT	CASETGGPSQPQHF
.	TRBV2	.	TRBJ1-1	TGTGCCAGAGAGGGGGACACTGAAGCTTTCTTT	CAREGDTEAFF
.	TRBV2	once	TRBJ1-2	TGTGCCAGCAGTCCGACGCCCGGGGATGGCTACACCTTC	CASSPTPGDGYTF
TRBD1	TRBV5-1	.	TRBJ1-2	TGCGCCAGCAGCTCGGGACAGCCTAACTATGGCTACACCTTC	CASSSGQPNYGYTF
.	TRBV27	.	TRBJ1-5	TGTGCCAGCGGCCTGGTGTACAATCAGCCCCAGCATTTT	CASGLVYNQPQHF
.	TRBV6-1	.	TRBJ1-3	TGTGCCAGTAGTCTAGAGGGAAACACCATATATTTT	CASSLEGNTIYF
.	TRBV2	.	TRBJ2-2	TGTGCCAGCAGTGAATCTAGCCGGGAGCTGTTTTTT	CASSESSRELFF
TRBD1	TRBV5-1	.	TRBJ2-1	TGCGCCAGCAGCTTGACAGGGGCCGATGAGCAGTTCTTC	CASSLTGADEQFF
TRBD2	TRBV7-2	.	TRBJ2-2	TGTGCCAGCAGCTCCCTAGCGGGAGCGGGCACCGGGGAGCTGTTTTTT	CASSSLAGAGTGELFF
.	TRBV14	.	TRBJ2-7	TGTGCCAGCAGCCTTACTCGGGACTGGTCCTACGAGCAGTACTTC	CASSLTRDWSYEQYF
TRBD2	TRBV5-3	.	TRBJ2-1	TGTGCCAGAAGCTTGGCCGACCTAGCGGGAGCGAACAATGAGCAGTTCTTC	CARSLADLAGANNEQFF
TRBD1	TRBV6-5	.	TRBJ2-7	TGTGCCAGCAGTAAAGGACAGGCCCCTGGGGGCGAGCAGTACTTC	CASSKGQAPGGEQYF
TRBD2	TRBV5-1	.	TRBJ2-1	TGCGCCAGCCAACTAGCGGGAGTATTCAATGAGCAGTTCTTC	CASQLAGVFNEQFF
.	TRBV4-1	.	TRBJ1-2	TGCGCCAGCAGCCAAGACGGGCAGGGAGGCTATGGCTACACCTTC	CASSQDGQGGYGYTF
.	TRBV9	once	TRBJ2-5	TGTGCCAGCAGCCCACAACTAGCTACGAAGACCCAGTACTTC	CASSPQLATKTQYF